This T cell receptor (beta chain) is drawn from a study of CXCR3-negative and CXCR3-positive naive CD8 T cells. As for the study in general: Roughly 130 million TRB reads were obtained in total, which works out to about 1.5 +/- 0.3 million per library.

The study's findings and limits: Whereas both naive subsets had comparably high diversity, memory CD8+ cells had much lower diversity. TRB CDR3s of CXCR3-positive naive cells were more hydrophobic than those of CXCR3-negative naive cells.

A note on this clonotype: Its matching antigen is unknown.

The germline gives CDR1 SGDLS, CDR2 YYNGEE. The CDR3 is 14 amino acids. The method, 5' RACE with UMI labels, was used to prepare the TRB cDNA libraries. TCRdb reprocessed the 5' RACE reads; each CDR3 protein has one entry and no DNA is given. Its clone listing holds some 130,000 distinct CDR3 sequences. The rearrangement links TRBV9 to TRBJ1-1; TCRdb lists TRBD1, though no DNA is available to test this call. Source material: naive CXCR3+ CD8+ T cells from blood. Subset specified: CD45RO-CCR7+CD27+CD95- naive CD8+ T cells expressing CXCR3 (TNR3+). This receptor was obtained from a human donor in good health. Some clones in this sample may be carry-over from other donors' samples. This CDR3 is CASSVGTANTEAFF. Using reference TRBV9 and TRBJ1-1 for the parts outside the CDR3, the full variable domain is DSGVTQTPKHLITATGQRVTLRCSPRSGDLSVYWYQQSLDQGLQFLIQYYNGEERAKGNILERFSAQQFPDLHSELNLSSLELGDSALYFCASSVGTANTEAFFGQGTRLTVV.